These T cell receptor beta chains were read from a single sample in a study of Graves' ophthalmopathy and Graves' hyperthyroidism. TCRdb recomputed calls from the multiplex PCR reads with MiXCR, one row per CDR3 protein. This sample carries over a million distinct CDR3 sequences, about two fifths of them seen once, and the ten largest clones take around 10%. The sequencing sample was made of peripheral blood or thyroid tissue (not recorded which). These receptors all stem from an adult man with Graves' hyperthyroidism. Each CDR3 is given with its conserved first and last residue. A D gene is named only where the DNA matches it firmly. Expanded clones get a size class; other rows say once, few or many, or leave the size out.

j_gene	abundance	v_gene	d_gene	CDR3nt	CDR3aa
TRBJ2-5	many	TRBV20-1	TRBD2	TGCAGTGCTGAACTAGCGGGGGTTATACAAGAGACCCAGTACTTC	CSAELAGVIQETQYF
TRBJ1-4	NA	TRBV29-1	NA	TGCAGCGTTCGCCAGGGCCGGACTAATGAAAAACTGTTTTTT	CSVRQGRTNEKLFF
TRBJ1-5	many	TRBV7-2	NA	TGTGCCAGCAGCTTACAGGAGGGGAGCAATCAGCCCCAGCATTTT	CASSLQEGSNQPQHF
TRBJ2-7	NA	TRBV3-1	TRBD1	TGTGCCAGCAGCCAAGCAACGGGACAGGTCTACGAGCAGTACTTC	CASSQATGQVYEQYF
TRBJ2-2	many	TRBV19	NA	TGTGCCAGTCGTAGTTTTTCGAACACCGGGGAGCTGTTTTTT	CASRSFSNTGELFF
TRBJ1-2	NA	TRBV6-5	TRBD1	TGTGCCAGCAGTCCGTTCGTTAACAGGGGTGATGGCTACACCTTC	CASSPFVNRGDGYTF
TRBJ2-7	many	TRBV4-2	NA	TGTGCCAGCAGCAGGATGGGGATACCCGAGCAGTACTTC	CASSRMGIPEQYF
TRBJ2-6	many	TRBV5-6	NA	TGTGCCAGCACTGGCCTCGGCGGGGCCAACGTCCTGACTTTC	CASTGLGGANVLTF
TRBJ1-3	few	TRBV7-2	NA	TGTGCCAGCAGCTTAGCCACTGCGGGGGCTGGAAACACCATATATTTT	CASSLATAGAGNTIYF
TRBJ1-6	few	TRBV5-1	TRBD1	TGCGCCAGCAGCTTGGAGGGACAGGGGATGGGGTCACCCCTCCACTTT	CASSLEGQGMGSPLHF
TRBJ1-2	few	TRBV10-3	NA	TGTGCCAGCAGTTTACGGGGGTCTCGGGGCTACACCTTC	CASSLRGSRGYTF
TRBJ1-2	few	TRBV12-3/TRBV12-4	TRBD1	TGTGCCAGCAAACTACAAACCGGGACAGATTATGGCTACACCTTC	CASKLQTGTDYGYTF
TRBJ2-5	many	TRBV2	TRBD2	TGTGCCAGCAGTGTGAACGGCGGGAGCTGGGAGACCCAGTACTTC	CASSVNGGSWETQYF
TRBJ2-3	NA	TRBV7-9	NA	TGTGCCAGCAGCTATCCCTCGCAGGGAGATACGCAGTATTTT	CASSYPSQGDTQYF
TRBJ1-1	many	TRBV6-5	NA	TGTGCCAGCAGTGCGAGGGAGAGCACTGAAGCTTTCTTT	CASSARESTEAFF
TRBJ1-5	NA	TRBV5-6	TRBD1	TGTGCCAGCAGCTCCCGGACAGGGGTTCAGCCCCAGCATTTT	CASSSRTGVQPQHF
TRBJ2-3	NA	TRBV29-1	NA	TGCAGCGTAAAACCCCGGAGGACAGATACGCAGTATTTT	CSVKPRRTDTQYF
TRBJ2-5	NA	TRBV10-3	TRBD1	TGTGCCATCAGTGAGTCATTGGGACAGGGTAGCAATCAGCCCCAGTACTTC	CAISESLGQGSNQPQYF
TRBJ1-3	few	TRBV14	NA	TGTGCCAGCAGCCAAGATTTCTCTGGAAACACCATATATTTT	CASSQDFSGNTIYF
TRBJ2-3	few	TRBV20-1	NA	TGCAGTGCTAGTCCGGGACGAAGTGGGGATACGCAGTATTTT	CSASPGRSGDTQYF
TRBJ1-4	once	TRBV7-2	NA	TGTGCCAGCAGCCAACCGGGACACGCAACTAATGAAAAACTGTTTTTT	CASSQPGHATNEKLFF
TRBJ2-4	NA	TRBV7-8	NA	TGTGCCAGCAGTCCATCTCGGACAGCGGAGTACTTC	CASSPSRTAEYF
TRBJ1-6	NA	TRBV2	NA	TGTGCCAGCGAGCGGGACCGCCCGCCTAGGAATTCACCCCTCCACTTT	CASERDRPPRNSPLHF
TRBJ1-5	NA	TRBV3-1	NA	TGTGCCAGCAGCAACCCCAATCAGCCCCAGCATTTT	CASSNPNQPQHF
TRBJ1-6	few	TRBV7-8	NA	TGTGCCAGCAGCTTACCAACAGGGCTTAATTCACCCCTCCACTTT	CASSLPTGLNSPLHF
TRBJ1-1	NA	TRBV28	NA	TGTGAATCCACTGGGGTAACGGGTGAAGCTTTCTTT	CESTGVTGEAFF
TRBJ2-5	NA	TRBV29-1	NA	TGCAGCGTTGAAGAATACCAGACCCAGTACTTC	CSVEEYQTQYF
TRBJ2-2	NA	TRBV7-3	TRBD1	TGTGCCAGCAGGTCTGGGACAGGAGGATTTGGCACCGGGGAGCTGTTTTTT	CASRSGTGGFGTGELFF
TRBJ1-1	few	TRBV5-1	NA	TGCGCCAGCAGCTCCCGACACGGGAACACTGAAGCTTTCTTT	CASSSRHGNTEAFF
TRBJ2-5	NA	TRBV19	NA	TGTGCCAGTAGCGAAGGGGGGATTCAAGAGACCCAGTACTTC	CASSEGGIQETQYF
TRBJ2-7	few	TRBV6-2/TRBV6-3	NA	TGTGCCAGCACCGACCTAGGGTCAGGGAGCTCCTACGAGCAGTACTTC	CASTDLGSGSSYEQYF
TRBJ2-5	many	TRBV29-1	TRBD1	TGCAGCGTAGCCCCGGGACAGGGTGACGAGACCCAGTACTTC	CSVAPGQGDETQYF
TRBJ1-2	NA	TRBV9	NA	TGTGCCAGCTTCGGGTCTCTTACCTTC	CASFGSLTF
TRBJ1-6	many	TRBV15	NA	TGTGCCACCAGCATTGACAGGTCGTATAATTCACCCCTCCACTTT	CATSIDRSYNSPLHF
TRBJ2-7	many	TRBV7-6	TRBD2	TGTGCCAGCAGCCTCATAGCGGGGAGCTCCTACGAGCAGTACTTC	CASSLIAGSSYEQYF
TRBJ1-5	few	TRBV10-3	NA	TGTGCTAGGCAGGGTGGCAATCAGCCCCAGCATTTT	CARQGGNQPQHF
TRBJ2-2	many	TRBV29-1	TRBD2	TGCAGCGGGGGACTAGCCGACAGGGAGCTGTTTTTT	CSGGLADRELFF